This T cell receptor (beta chain) originates from a study of vaccination and CD4 T cells after COVID-19. Study details: Post-vaccination samples were procured at a median of approximately 70 days following dose two (range 14 to 241). The stimulating agents, overlapping spike peptides, came from SARS-CoV-2, HCoV-NL63, HCoV-OC43 and HCoV-229E.

Details on this clonotype: Antigen unknown.

Treatment described: approximately 11-day PBMC culture with coronavirus spike peptide pools or control peptides (ViraFEST assay). Researchers reported culturing 2 million or so PBMCs per well with 8.5 to 10 IU/ml IL-2 and roughly 9.8 ug/ml peptide pools. V lost 7 bases and J 4 bases, leaving 22 bases between the germline ends. The germline V gene has CDR1 MNHEY and CDR2 SVGEGT. The CDR3 has 16 amino acids. Cultured CD4+ T cell DNA underwent sequencing with the Oncomine TCR Beta short-read assay. From the PCR reads, TCRdb called clonotypes with MiXCR, one entry per CDR3 protein. The profile shows 10,000 to 15,000 distinct CDR3 sequences, roughly 59% of them singletons.

The specimen sequenced was CD4+ T cells from blood, cultured in vitro. The sequence was obtained from a human donor who had recovered from COVID-19. The chain carries TRBV6-2 or TRBV6-3 and TRBJ1-1, with D tentatively TRBD1 (6 bases). This chain's CDR3 is CASTLGWGRGGTEAFF. DNA for the CDR3: TGTGCCAGCACCCTAGGTTGGGGGCGCGGGGGCACTGAAGCTTTCTTT.